One sample yielded the 11 T cell receptor beta chains listed below, sequenced in a study of blood T cells in healthy people across ages. Then a second PCR, running roughly 7 to 11 cycles, was carried out with a sample-barcoded 5' primer and a J-beta primer mix. TCRdb re-derived calls from the 5' RACE reads in MiXCR, one entry per CDR3 protein. The sample consists of nearly 1 million distinct CDR3 sequences, roughly 50% of them appearing once. The material sequenced was blood. The origin of the receptors is a woman in her fifties or sixties in good health.

There are a few counts of this clonotype. The chain is built from TRBV5-1 and TRBJ2-1, with TRBD2 matching 7 bases. V trimming: 0 bases; J trimming: 4 bases; junction bases outside the gene matches: 7. CDR3 length: 16 residues. Germline CDR1 is SGHRS and CDR2 is YFSETQ. The CDR3 DNA sequence: TGCGCCAGCAGCTTGGATTCGCGGGAGTTGTACAATGAGCAGTTCTTC. As protein: CASSLDSRELYNEQFF.

This chain links TRBV3-1 with TRBJ2-1; 8 bases are a match to TRBD1. There are 15 residues in the CDR3. Germline CDR1 LGHDT, CDR2 YNNKEL (reference sequence). V trimming: 3 bases; J trimming: 0 bases; junction bases outside the gene matches: 1. Here the CDR3 DNA reads TGTGCCAGCAGCCAGGGACAGGACTCCTACAATGAGCAGTTCTTC. Residues: CASSQGQDSYNEQFF.

The J gene is TRBJ1-6, the V gene TRBV12-3 or TRBV12-4; no clear D. The CDR3 is made up of 17 amino acids. With 7 bases removed from V and 7 bases from J, the gap between germline ends came to 23 bases. Here the CDR3 reads CASTRSVSPTRNSPLHF. For the CDR3, the DNA is TGTGCCAGCACCCGATCAGTGTCTCCCACGAGGAATTCACCCCTCCACTTT.

The chain uses TRBV20-1 and TRBJ2-7; TRBD1 aligns across 7 bases. The germline CDR1 and CDR2 sequences are DFQATT and SNEGSKA (reference sequence). The CDR3 extends over 16 amino acids. J was trimmed by 0 bases and V by 0 bases; bases with no gene match: 8. CDR3 loop: CSAREPGQRLSYEQYF. The CDR3 nucleotides read TGCAGTGCTAGAGAACCGGGACAGAGGCTCTCCTACGAGCAGTACTTC.

This sequence joins TRBV7-9 and TRBJ2-5; D might be TRBD1 (6 bases). Deletions cut 5 bases from V and 4 bases from J, with 17 bases between. CDR1 SEHNR and CDR2 FQNEAQ come from the germline V gene (reference sequence). The CDR3 contains 15 residues. CDR3 loop: CASSALTGFGETQYF. As DNA, the CDR3 is TGTGCCAGCAGCGCCCTCACAGGGTTTGGAGAGACCCAGTACTTC.

The chain is built from TRBV20-1 and TRBJ2-1, with D maybe TRBD2 (5 bases). The DNA end favors TRBJ2-7, so the J call may be wrong. This CDR3 spans 14 amino acids. Germline CDR1 DFQATT, CDR2 SNEGSKA (reference sequence). CDR3 in amino acids: CSARPGISYNEQYF. The CDR3, as DNA: TGCAGTGCGAGGCCCGGGATATCCTACAATGAGCAGTACTTC.

This clonotype was detected ten times or more. The chain has TRBV6-2 or TRBV6-3 and TRBJ2-1; 7 bases fit TRBD2. This CDR3 has 15 amino acids. Unmatched junction bases numbered 15, after V lost 7 bases and J lost 9 bases. CDR1 and CDR2 from the germline V gene are MNHEY and SVGEGT. CDR3 DNA sequence: TGTGCCAGCACTTTTTCTAGCGGAGGCTATTCTGAGCAGTTCTTC. Its translation is CASTFSSGGYSEQFF.

Only a few counts were recorded for this clonotype. The chain joins TRBV4-1 to TRBJ2-1; a possible D gene is TRBD1 (6 bases). The CDR3 runs 13 residues. V lost 2 bases and J lost 9, with 11 bases in between. The germline CDR1 and CDR2 sequences are MGHRA and YSYEKL. In DNA, the CDR3 is TGCGCCAGCAGCCAATCGAACAGGGTTGAGCAGTTCTTC. Translated, it gives CASSQSNRVEQFF.

This sequence joins TRBV5-4 and TRBJ1-4, with 9 bases lining up with TRBD1. The CDR3 consists of 16 residues. Germline CDR1 and CDR2: SGHNT and YYREEE (reference sequence). Trimming at V came to 0 bases and at J to 7 bases, leaving 7 bases not matched to a gene. CDR3 nucleotide sequence: TGTGCCAGCAGCTTGGCCACAGGGGGCGCGGCTGAAAAACTGTTTTTT. Its protein product is CASSLATGGAAEKLFF.

V is TRBV5-1 and J is TRBJ1-2; the D is unclear. V shed 4 bases and J shed 6 bases, with 16 bases lying between them. The V gene's germline CDR1 is SGHRS and CDR2 YFSETQ. The CDR3 covers 14 residues. The CDR3 region is CASSTHNPNNGYTF. CDR3 DNA: TGCGCCAGCAGCACCCACAACCCAAATAATGGCTACACCTTC.

V is TRBV6-6 and J is TRBJ2-3, with 7 bases fitting TRBD2. The CDR3 has 17 residues. Germline CDR1 is MNHNY and CDR2 is SVGAGI (reference sequence). Trimming removed 0 bases from V and 0 bases from J; junction bases left unmatched: 6. The CDR3 here is CASSYSGGGISTDTQYF. In DNA, the CDR3 is TGTGCCAGCAGTTACTCTGGGGGGGGGATAAGCACAGATACGCAGTATTTT.